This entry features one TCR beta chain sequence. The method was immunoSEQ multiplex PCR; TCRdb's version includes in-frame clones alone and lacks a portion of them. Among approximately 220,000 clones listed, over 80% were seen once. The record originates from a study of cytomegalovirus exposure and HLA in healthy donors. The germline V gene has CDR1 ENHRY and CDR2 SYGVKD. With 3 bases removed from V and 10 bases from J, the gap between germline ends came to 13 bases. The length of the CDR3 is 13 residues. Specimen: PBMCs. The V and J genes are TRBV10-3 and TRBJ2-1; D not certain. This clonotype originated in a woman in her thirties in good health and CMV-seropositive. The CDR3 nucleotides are TGTGCCATCAGTGAACTTCCCCACTTAGAGCAGTTCTTC. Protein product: CAISELPHLEQFF.